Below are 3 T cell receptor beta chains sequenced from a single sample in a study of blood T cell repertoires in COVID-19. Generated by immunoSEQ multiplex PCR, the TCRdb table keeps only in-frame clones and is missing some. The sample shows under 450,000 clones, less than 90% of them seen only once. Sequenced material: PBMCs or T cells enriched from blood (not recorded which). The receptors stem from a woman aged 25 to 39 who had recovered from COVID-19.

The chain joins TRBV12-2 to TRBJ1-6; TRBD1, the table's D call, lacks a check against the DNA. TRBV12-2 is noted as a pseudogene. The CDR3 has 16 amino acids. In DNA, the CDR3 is TGTGCAAGTCGCCCCAGCCGGGACAAAAATAATTCACCCCTCCACTTT. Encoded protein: CASRPSRDKNNSPLHF.

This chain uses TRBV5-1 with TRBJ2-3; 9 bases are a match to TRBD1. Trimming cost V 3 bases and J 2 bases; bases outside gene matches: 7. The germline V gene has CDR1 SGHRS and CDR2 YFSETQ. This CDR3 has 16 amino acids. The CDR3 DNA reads TGCGCCAGCAGCTCCCAGACAGGGGGGGTCACAGATACGCAGTATTTT. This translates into CASSSQTGGVTDTQYF.

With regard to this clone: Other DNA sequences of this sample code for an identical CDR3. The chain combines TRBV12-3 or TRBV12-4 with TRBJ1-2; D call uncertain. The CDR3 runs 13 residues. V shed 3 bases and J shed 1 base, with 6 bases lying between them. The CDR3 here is CASSLSFNYGYTF. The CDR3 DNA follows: TGTGCCAGCAGTTTGTCCTTTAACTATGGCTACACCTTC.